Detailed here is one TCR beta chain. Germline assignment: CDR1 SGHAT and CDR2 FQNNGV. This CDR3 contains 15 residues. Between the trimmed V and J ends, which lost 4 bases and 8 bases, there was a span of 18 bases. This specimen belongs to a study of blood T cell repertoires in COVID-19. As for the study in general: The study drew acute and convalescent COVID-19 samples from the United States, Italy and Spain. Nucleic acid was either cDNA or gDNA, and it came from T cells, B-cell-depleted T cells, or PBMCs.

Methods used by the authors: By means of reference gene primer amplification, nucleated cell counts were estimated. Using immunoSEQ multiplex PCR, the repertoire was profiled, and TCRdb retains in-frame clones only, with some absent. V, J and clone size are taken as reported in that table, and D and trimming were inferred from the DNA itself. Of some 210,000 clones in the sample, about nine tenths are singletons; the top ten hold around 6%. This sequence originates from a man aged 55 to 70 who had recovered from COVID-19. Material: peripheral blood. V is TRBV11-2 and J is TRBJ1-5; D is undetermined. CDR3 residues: CASSSGLRVGEPQHF. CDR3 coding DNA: TGTGCCAGCAGCTCCGGTTTGAGGGTTGGTGAGCCCCAGCATTTT.